A single sample gave rise to the 30 T cell receptor beta chains below, sequenced in a study of T cell repertoires in cytomegalovirus infection. TCRdb itself ran the reads through MiXCR, one entry per CDR3 protein. The sample yields more than 500,000 distinct CDR3 sequences, about 15% seen once. The specimen was CD8+ T cells from PBMCs. These receptors were obtained from a human donor in good health (CMV status not recorded). Some clones in this sample may be carry-over from other donors' samples.

V usage is TRBV11-2 and J usage is TRBJ1-2; D is possibly TRBD1 (6 bases). The CDR3 contains 17 residues. Looked up from germline, CDR1 is SGHAT and CDR2 is FQNNGV. The ends were cut back, 1 base at V and 3 bases at J, with 18 bases in the middle. CDR3 in amino acids: CASSLAQGILGDYGYTF. The DNA of the CDR3 is TGTGCCAGCAGCTTAGCTCAGGGGATCCTTGGCGACTATGGCTACACCTTC.

This clonotype has at least ten counts. The chain uses TRBV7-3 and TRBJ2-5, with a tentative D call TRBD2 (6 bases). From germline, CDR1 is SGHTA and CDR2 FQGTGA. V lost 1 base to trimming and J lost 2 bases, with 8 bases between them. The CDR3 runs 14 residues. The CDR3 region has the DNA TGTGCCAGCAGCTTAAATAGCGGACAAGAGACCCAGTACTTC. Translated: CASSLNSGQETQYF.

This clonotype has just a few counts. The CDR3 DNA reads as TGTGCCAGCAGGCCCGACAGGGAGAGGAAGCAGTACTTC. It specifies CASRPDRERKQYF. The chain combines TRBV28 with TRBJ2-7, with 7 bases lining up with TRBD1. Germline V gives CDR1 MDHEN, CDR2 SYDVKM. With 6 bases clipped from V and 8 bases from J, the junction kept 10 bases outside the gene matches. The CDR3 is 13 amino acids.

This clonotype was observed many times. The gene calls are TRBV7-6 and TRBJ1-1; D is unresolved. V lost 5 bases and J lost 1, with 8 bases in between. Looked up from germline, CDR1 is SGHVS and CDR2 is FNYEAQ. The CDR3 loop spans 13 amino acids. CDR3 residues: CASSRVGNTEAFF. CDR3 nucleotide sequence: TGTGCCAGCAGCCGAGTAGGGAACACTGAAGCTTTCTTT.

This clonotype was detected many times. The chain carries TRBV19 and TRBJ1-1; D gene ambiguous. The CDR3 runs to 14 residues. Germline assignment: CDR1 LNHDA and CDR2 SQIVND (reference sequence). V was cut by 5 bases and J by 0 bases, with 10 bases left in between. The CDR3 DNA is TGTGCCAGTAGTCTGGAGACGGTGAACACTGAAGCTTTCTTT. Translation: CASSLETVNTEAFF.

V gene TRBV27 combines with J gene TRBJ2-5; D is unclear. The V gene's germline CDR1 is MNHEY and CDR2 SMNVEV (reference sequence). The CDR3 has 16 amino acids. V lost 5 bases, J lost 5 bases, and 21 bases lay in between. CDR3 protein: CASSLMPWAGRETQYF. In DNA, the CDR3 is TGTGCCAGCAGTCTTATGCCCTGGGCTGGCCGGGAGACCCAGTACTTC.

The chain has TRBV14 and TRBJ2-1, with 9 bases identical to TRBD2. The CDR3 totals 17 residues. The trim removed 0 bases at V and 3 bases at J, leaving 6 bases unmatched. CDR1 is SGHDN and CDR2 is FVKESK in the germline V gene. The CDR3 loop reads CASSQDLAGVGYNEQFF. The CDR3 DNA reads TGTGCCAGCAGCCAAGATTTAGCGGGAGTGGGCTACAATGAGCAGTTCTTC.

The CDR3 sequence is CSVVGGGSEAFF. In DNA form, the CDR3 reads TGCAGCGTTGTGGGGGGAGGCTCTGAAGCTTTCTTT. The V and J genes are TRBV29-1 and TRBJ1-1; a weak D match, TRBD1 (5 bases). The CDR3 has 12 residues. The V and J ends lost 4 bases and 6 bases respectively, with 12 bases between them. CDR1 and CDR2 from the germline V gene are SQVTM and ANQGSEA.

The chain couples TRBV9 to TRBJ1-1; unclear D gene. Germline-derived CDR1 and CDR2 are SGDLS and YYNGEE. V was pared by 3 bases and J by 5 bases, with 17 bases between. The CDR3 sequence is 15 residues long. The CDR3 bases are TGTGCCAGCAGCGCCCCACAGACCCCTGGGACTGAAGCTTTCTTT. This gives the protein CASSAPQTPGTEAFF.

As concerns this clonotype: One base away lies a much larger clone, so this may be a sequencing read error. A read error is likely, as this CDR3 ends without the conserved phenylalanine or tryptophan. The chain combines TRBV7-6 with TRBJ2-5, with TRBD2 as a possible D gene (6 bases). Trimming removed 5 bases at V and 0 bases at J, with 16 bases between. The germline V gene has CDR1 SGHVS and CDR2 FNYEAQ. The CDR3 is 16 amino acids. The CDR3 DNA is TGTGCCAGCAGCCCCCTTAGCGGCTTTAACCAAGAGACCCAGTACCTC. Its translation is CASSPLSGFNQETQYL.

This clonotype was seen at least ten times. One junction end disagrees with the germline gene, perhaps due to a read error. This rearrangement joins TRBV7-7 to TRBJ2-1; 9 bases map to TRBD2. The CDR3 runs to 15 residues. Germline CDR1 SSHAT, CDR2 FNYEAQ (reference sequence). The CDR3 protein is CASSFVPSGTNEQFF. The CDR3 DNA follows: TGTGCTAGCAGCTTTGTGCCTAGCGGGACCAATGAGCAGTTCTTC.

This clonotype was seen repeatedly, ten times or more. The chain carries TRBV2 and TRBJ2-7, with a tentative D call TRBD2 (7 bases). Per the germline V gene, CDR1 is SNHLY and CDR2 is FYNNEI. Trimming took 6 bases from V and 3 from J, leaving 18 bases between them. This CDR3 has 15 residues. Here the CDR3 DNA reads TGTGCCAGCAGAGGTAACAGGGAGGGGCTCTACGAGCAGTACTTC. Encoded protein: CASRGNREGLYEQYF.

Comments on this clonotype: A much larger clonotype is one base distant, so this may be a read error. This rearrangement joins TRBV12-5 to TRBJ2-1, with D perhaps TRBD2 (7 bases). The V end was cut by 6 bases, the J end by 9 bases, with 21 bases between. CDR1 is LGHNT and CDR2 is FRNRAP in the germline V gene. The CDR3 has 15 residues. The CDR3 region is CASGAGERGGGEQFF. For the CDR3, the DNA is TGTGCTAGTGGCGCCGGTGAACGAGGGGGGGGTGAGCAGTTCTTC.

V gene TRBV7-9 combines with J gene TRBJ2-3; TRBD2 is a possible D gene (6 bases). Germline V CDR1 and CDR2: SEHNR, FQNEAQ (reference sequence). Trimming took off 2 bases at V and 2 bases at J, with 17 bases between the two ends. The CDR3 has 17 amino acids. The CDR3 protein is CASSLPPRRRDTDTQYF. As DNA, the CDR3 is TGTGCCAGCAGCTTACCCCCCAGGAGGCGGGACACAGATACGCAGTATTTT.

At least ten counts were recorded for this clonotype. V usage is TRBV7-9 and J usage is TRBJ2-1, with TRBD2 matching over 7 bases. There are 15 residues in the CDR3. Looked up from germline, CDR1 is SEHNR and CDR2 is FQNEAQ (reference sequence). The V segment lost 4 bases and the J segment 7 bases; nucleotides outside the gene matches: 10. Here the CDR3 DNA reads TGTGCCAGCAGCTCTGCCGGGAGGCCGGGGAATGAGCAGTTCTTC. Translation: CASSSAGRPGNEQFF. Together with reference TRBV7-9 and TRBJ2-1, the CDR3 gives the full variable domain: DTGVSQNPRHKITKRGQNVTFRCDPISEHNRLYWYRQTLGQGPEFLTYFQNEAQLEKSRLLSDRFSAERPKGSFSTLEIQRTEQGDSAMYLCASSSAGRPGNEQFFGPGTRLTVL.

This clonotype was seen ten or more times. This chain connects TRBV4-2 to TRBJ2-2; 7 bases fit TRBD2. The ends lost 6 bases at V and 5 bases at J; junction bases unmatched: 3. This CDR3 comprises 13 residues. Germline CDR1 LGHNA, CDR2 YNFKEQ. The CDR3 DNA reads as TGTGCCAGCAGAGGAGCGGGAACCGGGGAGCTGTTTTTT. Translated, it gives CASRGAGTGELFF.

This clonotype was seen a few times. J is TRBJ2-5 and V is TRBV14, with unresolved D. In germline, CDR1 is SGHDN, CDR2 FVKESK. There are 15 residues in the CDR3. Trimming stripped 0 bases from V and 4 bases from J, with 12 bases between. The CDR3 is CASSQEKKAGETQYF. CDR3 nucleotides: TGTGCCAGCAGCCAAGAGAAAAAGGCTGGAGAGACCCAGTACTTC.

This clonotype was seen many times. The chain joins TRBV6-1 to TRBJ1-5; D ambiguous. CDR1 is MNHNS and CDR2 is SASEGT in the germline V gene. The length of the CDR3 is 14 residues. V dropped 8 bases and J dropped 3 bases, with 14 bases sitting between them. The CDR3, as DNA: TGTGCCAGCGGAACCATAGGGTACAATCAGCCCCAGCATTTT. It codes for CASGTIGYNQPQHF.

This clonotype was counted ten times or more. The genes are TRBV7-9 and TRBJ2-2; TRBD1 matches 7 bases. The V segment lost 5 bases and the J segment 1 base; nucleotides outside the gene matches: 19. This CDR3 is built from 20 residues. In germline, CDR1 is SEHNR, CDR2 FQNEAQ (reference sequence). This chain's CDR3 is CASSRFPFDREFLNTGELFF. The CDR3 DNA is TGTGCCAGCAGCCGTTTCCCGTTTGACAGGGAGTTTCTGAACACCGGGGAGCTGTTTTTT.

The chain employs TRBV27 and TRBJ2-7, with TRBD2 matching over 9 bases. Trimming cost V 5 bases and J 3 bases; bases outside gene matches: 5. CDR3 length: 14 residues. Germline V gene sequence: CDR1 MNHEY, CDR2 SMNVEV (reference sequence). The CDR3 region has the DNA TGTGCCAGCAGTCCCCGGCGGGGGGGCTACGAGCAGTACTTC. This translates into CASSPRRGGYEQYF.

This clonotype was counted a few times. The chain uses TRBV12-3 or TRBV12-4 and TRBJ2-1, with D hard to call. There are 13 residues in the CDR3. V was clipped by 3 bases and J by 6 bases, with 9 bases between them. The CDR3 DNA reads TGTGCCAGCAGTTTGGAGCACCCCAATGAGCAGTTCTTC. It yields the protein CASSLEHPNEQFF.

V is TRBV29-1 and J is TRBJ1-1; no clear D. Germline V gene sequence: CDR1 SQVTM, CDR2 ANQGSEA. CDR3 size: 14 residues. The V and J ends lost 1 base and 2 bases respectively, with 11 bases between them. The CDR3 region is CSVEGVVGNTEAFF. DNA for the CDR3: TGCAGCGTTGAAGGGGTGGTTGGAAACACTGAAGCTTTCTTT.

This clonotype showed up many times. This sequence joins TRBV7-9 and TRBJ1-6, with no clear D. The germline V and J ends were trimmed by 5 bases and 8 bases, with 19 bases remaining between them. CDR1 and CDR2 from the germline V gene are SEHNR and FQNEAQ (reference sequence). The CDR3 length is 16 residues. CDR3 protein: CASSHRAGERDSPLHF. CDR3 sequence (DNA): TGTGCCAGCAGCCACCGTGCCGGGGAAAGGGATTCACCCCTCCACTTT.

The chain employs TRBV7-9 and TRBJ1-6, with D perhaps matching TRBD1 (6 bases). Trimming took off 1 base at V and 8 bases at J, with 12 bases between the two ends. Per germline, CDR1 SEHNR and CDR2 FQNEAQ (reference sequence). CDR3 length: 15 residues. The CDR3 is CASSLGEGVDSPLHF. For the CDR3, the DNA is TGTGCCAGCAGCTTAGGAGAGGGGGTCGATTCACCCCTCCACTTT.

This clonotype turned up a few times. J is TRBJ2-1 and V is TRBV14; D is unclear. Between the trimmed V and J ends, which lost 4 bases and 5 bases, there was a span of 18 bases. This CDR3 has 16 residues. The germline V gene encodes CDR1 SGHDN and CDR2 FVKESK. CDR3: CASSPPSGKLDNEQFF. The CDR3 DNA reads TGTGCCAGCAGCCCCCCTTCCGGAAAACTTGACAATGAGCAGTTCTTC.

At least ten counts were recorded for this clonotype. This rearrangement joins TRBV12-3 or TRBV12-4 to TRBJ1-4; D unresolved. The CDR3 is made up of 14 amino acids. V lost 5 bases and J lost 14, with 21 bases in between. The CDR3 DNA reads as TGTGCCAGCAGTGGGGTATATAACGAAGGGATCCTGTTTTTT. Translating it yields CASSGVYNEGILFF.

This clonotype was seen at least ten times. The V call is TRBV6-5, the J call TRBJ2-7; TRBD1 agrees at 7 bases. In germline, CDR1 is MNHEY, CDR2 SVGAGI. The CDR3 covers 14 residues. V lost 2 bases and J lost 5; bases outside the gene matches: 6. CDR3 sequence reads: CASSYGQGVHEQYF. In DNA, the CDR3 is TGTGCCAGCAGTTACGGGCAGGGGGTCCACGAGCAGTACTTC.

This clonotype was seen only a few times. This chain uses TRBV6-5 with TRBJ2-3; a weak D match, TRBD2 (5 bases). The CDR3 spans 16 residues. The ends were cut back, 6 bases at V and 2 bases at J, with 18 bases in the middle. In germline, CDR1 is MNHEY, CDR2 SVGAGI. The CDR3 loop reads CASSTGVPAFTDTQYF. The CDR3 region has the DNA TGTGCCAGCAGCACCGGGGTCCCGGCCTTCACAGATACGCAGTATTTT.

This clonotype has at least ten counts. This chain joins TRBV27 and TRBJ2-1; the match to TRBD2 covers 7 bases. With 2 bases clipped from V and 9 bases from J, the junction kept 10 bases outside the gene matches. Germline CDR1 reads MNHEY; CDR2 reads SMNVEV (reference sequence). The CDR3 loop spans 15 amino acids. Here the CDR3 reads CASSLTGGSWVEQFF. CDR3 sequence (DNA): TGTGCCAGCAGTTTAACTGGCGGGAGTTGGGTTGAGCAGTTCTTC.

V is TRBV2 and J is TRBJ2-5; perhaps TRBD2 as D (7 bases). This CDR3 comprises 15 residues. Germline CDR1 reads SNHLY; CDR2 reads FYNNEI. V lost 4 bases, J lost 1 base, and 13 bases lay in between. The CDR3 protein is CASSAAGATQETQYF. The CDR3, as DNA: TGTGCCAGCAGTGCGGCGGGGGCTACCCAAGAGACCCAGTACTTC.